The next 26 T cell receptor beta chains were all read from a single sample in a study of shared clonotypes between healthy human individuals. Sequencing used immunoSEQ multiplex PCR; TCRdb keeps in-frame clones, though not all of them. The table has about 980,000 clones, around three quarters seen once; the top ten hold about 1.5%. Sequenced input: memory CD4+ T cells sorted from blood. Regarding subset: CD45RA-negative fraction. These receptors came from a man aged 18 to 29 in good health.

With regard to this clone: Its ends do not fully match the called genes, so a read error is possible. The chain joins TRBV25-1 to TRBJ1-2; the D gene is possibly TRBD1 (6 bases). The germline V gene encodes CDR1 MGHDK and CDR2 SYGVNS. The CDR3 length is 16 residues. In DNA, the CDR3 is TGTGCCAGCAGCGAATCGGCGGCAGGGGCCGTCTATGGCTACACCTTC. It codes for CASSESAAGAVYGYTF.

The rearrangement uses TRBV2 and TRBJ2-7, with 13 bases that match TRBD2. V gave up 6 bases and J gave up 6 bases; unmatched junction bases: 8. The length of the CDR3 is 15 residues. CDR1 SNHLY and CDR2 FYNNEI come from the germline V gene. This CDR3 reads CASRTSGGPLSEQYF. CDR3 nucleotide sequence: TGTGCCAGCAGGACTAGCGGGGGGCCCCTCTCCGAGCAGTACTTC.

The rearrangement uses TRBV19 and TRBJ1-4; D might be TRBD1 (5 bases). V dropped 9 bases and J dropped 8 bases, with 19 bases sitting between them. This CDR3 is 14 amino acids long. Germline V gene sequence: CDR1 LNHDA, CDR2 SQIVND (reference sequence). The CDR3 reads CASRPEGAREKLFF. CDR3 coding DNA: TGTGCCAGCCGTCCCGAAGGGGCAAGGGAAAAACTGTTTTTT.

The CDR3 reads CASSVGQGALGNTIYF. The CDR3 nucleotides read TGTGCCAGCAGTGTCGGACAGGGGGCGCTCGGAAACACCATATATTTT. The chain employs TRBV6-6 and TRBJ1-3; 11 bases are shared with TRBD1. The CDR3 runs 16 residues. Germline-derived CDR1 and CDR2 are MNHNY and SVGAGI (reference sequence). V was pared by 5 bases and J by 4 bases, with 7 bases of the junction left unmatched.

In DNA form, the CDR3 reads TGTGCCAGCAGCGATCGAGGGTCTCGGTATGGCTACACCTTC. Residues: CASSDRGSRYGYTF. The chain couples TRBV7-2 to TRBJ1-2; D ambiguous. Deletions cut 5 bases from V and 5 bases from J, with 15 bases between. This CDR3 spans 14 amino acids. Germline values: CDR1 SGHTA, CDR2 FQGNSA.

This clone was seen more than once but under ten times. This chain links TRBV29-1 with TRBJ1-2; TRBD1 is a possible D gene (6 bases). Trimming took 7 bases from V and 13 from J, leaving 22 bases between them. CDR3 size: 12 residues. The V gene's germline CDR1 is SQVTM and CDR2 ANQGSEA. The CDR3 DNA is TGCAGCGCCGCGACAGGTGGCTCGGCGGGCACCTTC. This codes for CSAATGGSAGTF. Complete variable domain (other parts from reference TRBV29-1 and TRBJ1-2): SAVISQKPSRDICQRGTSLTIQCQVDSQVTMMFWYRQQPGQSLTLIATANQGSEATYESGFVIDKFPISRPNLTFSTLTVSNMSPEDSSIYLCSAATGGSAGTFGSGTRLTVV.

J is TRBJ1-1 and V is TRBV7-9; 7 nucleotides match TRBD1. Germline-derived CDR1 and CDR2 are SEHNR and FQNEAQ (reference sequence). The V gene end was trimmed by 5 bases and the J gene end by 2 bases; junction bases not matched to a gene: 8. This CDR3 spans 15 amino acids. The CDR3 loop is CASSGRDSPNTEAFF. DNA of the CDR3: TGTGCCAGCAGCGGAAGGGACAGCCCTAACACTGAAGCTTTCTTT.

J is TRBJ1-1 and V is TRBV4-2; 7 bases align to TRBD1. The CDR3 loop spans 16 amino acids. Germline V gene sequence: CDR1 LGHNA, CDR2 YNFKEQ. Trimming removed 4 bases from V and 0 bases from J; junction bases left unmatched: 8. The CDR3 sequence: CASSPAPQGMNTEAFF. CDR3 nucleotides: TGTGCCAGCAGCCCCGCGCCACAGGGGATGAACACTGAAGCTTTCTTT.

This chain's CDR3 is CASSLVQTGNGEQYF. As DNA, the CDR3 is TGTGCCAGCAGCTTAGTCCAGACAGGGAATGGGGAGCAGTACTTC. This chain joins TRBV11-2 and TRBJ2-7, with 7 bases that match TRBD1. CDR1 and CDR2 from the germline V gene are SGHAT and FQNNGV. This CDR3 has 15 amino acids. J was trimmed by 7 bases and V by 1 base; bases with no gene match: 10.

The chain joins TRBV7-2 to TRBJ2-3; 9 positions match TRBD2. CDR3 size: 17 residues. After removal of 6 bases from V and 6 bases from J, the junction contained 16 bases not matched to a gene. CDR1 is SGHTA, CDR2 FQGNSA, per germline. In DNA, the CDR3 is TGTGCCAGCAGTCTCCAGGTAGCGGGAGCGCTCCGGGATACGCAGTATTTT. This sequence encodes CASSLQVAGALRDTQYF.

The V gene is TRBV5-1, the J gene TRBJ2-1, with TRBD1 matching over 8 bases. The CDR3 is made up of 16 amino acids. Germline CDR1 is SGHRS and CDR2 is YFSETQ. With V trimmed by 4 bases and J by 0 bases, 6 bases remained unmatched. Here the CDR3 DNA reads TGCGCCAGCAGCGGGGGAACAGGGGGCTCCTACAATGAGCAGTTCTTC. Translation gives CASSGGTGGSYNEQFF.

V gene TRBV6-4 combines with J gene TRBJ2-2, with D perhaps assigned TRBD1 or TRBD2 (6 bases each). Germline V gene data show CDR1 as MRHNA and CDR2 as SNTAGT. V shed 8 bases and J shed 0 bases, with 10 bases lying between them. This CDR3 contains 14 residues. CDR3 bases: TGTGCCAGCGGGAGGACAGCGAACACCGGGGAGCTGTTTTTT. Encoded protein: CASGRTANTGELFF.

The rearrangement uses TRBV30 and TRBJ1-1, with 7 bases that match TRBD1. Germline V CDR1 and CDR2: GTSNPN, SVGIG (reference sequence). This CDR3 is built from 13 residues. V shed 3 bases and J 3 bases; nucleotides not matched to a gene: 4. This CDR3 is CAWSRDSDTEAFF. CDR3 DNA: TGTGCCTGGAGCCGGGACAGCGACACTGAAGCTTTCTTT.

The rearrangement joins TRBV6-4 to TRBJ2-7, with TRBD1 matching 8 bases. The CDR3 is 14 amino acids. CDR1 and CDR2 (germline): MRHNA, SNTAGT. The trim removed 4 bases at V and 2 bases at J, leaving 4 bases unmatched. CDR3 region: CASSAGTGPYEQYF. In nucleotides, the CDR3 is TGTGCCAGCAGTGCCGGGACAGGACCCTACGAGCAGTACTTC.

The V call is TRBV7-2, the J call TRBJ2-5; 9 bases fit TRBD1. Germline values: CDR1 SGHTA, CDR2 FQGNSA. CDR3 size: 14 residues. The V and J ends lost 1 base and 5 bases, in that order; junction bases with no gene match: 2. The CDR3, as DNA: TGTGCCAGCAGCTTAGGGGACAGGGTTGAGACCCAGTACTTC. Its protein product is CASSLGDRVETQYF.

This clone has just a few counts. V gene TRBV6-6 combines with J gene TRBJ1-6; D is uncertain. This CDR3 comprises 15 residues. Trimming shortened V by 4 bases and J by 7 bases, and 14 bases separated the two germline ends. In germline, CDR1 is MNHNY, CDR2 SVGAGI (reference sequence). CDR3 DNA: TGTGCCAGCAGTTCTGGACGTGGAGGGAATTCACCCCTCCACTTT. This encodes CASSSGRGGNSPLHF.

The J gene is TRBJ2-7, the V gene TRBV6-5; the D gene is possibly TRBD1 (5 bases). This CDR3 is built from 12 residues. Germline V CDR1 and CDR2: MNHEY, SVGAGI. V lost 5 bases to trimming and J lost 6 bases, with 11 bases between them. This CDR3 is CASSLNRREQYF. The CDR3 bases are TGTGCCAGCAGTCTTAACAGGCGCGAGCAGTACTTC.

The rearrangement joins TRBV6-1 to TRBJ2-5; no firm D call. This CDR3 contains 14 residues. Germline CDR1 is MNHNS and CDR2 is SASEGT. V was pared by 3 bases and J by 5 bases, with 13 bases between. The CDR3 sequence is CASSDPLSVETQYF. CDR3 in DNA: TGTGCCAGCAGTGATCCATTATCTGTGGAGACCCAGTACTTC.

CDR3 loop: CASSMGQNQPQHF. The DNA for the CDR3 is TGTGCCAGCAGCATGGGACAGAATCAGCCCCAGCATTTT. The V and J genes are TRBV7-2 and TRBJ1-5; 7 nucleotides align to TRBD1. The length of the CDR3 is 13 residues. The ends lost 5 bases at V and 4 bases at J; junction bases unmatched: 2. The germline V gene encodes CDR1 SGHTA and CDR2 FQGNSA.

In its sample, this clone was seen once. This chain links TRBV18 with TRBJ1-6; D ambiguous. Germline V lookup: CDR1 KGHSH, CDR2 LQKENI. V lost 1 base and J lost 8, with 21 bases in between. The CDR3 spans 18 residues. DNA of the CDR3: TGTGCCAGCTCACCACGTAGGCAGGTTTCATACGGGGATTCACCCCTCCACTTT. Encoded protein: CASSPRRQVSYGDSPLHF.

V and J are TRBV7-9 and TRBJ2-5, with D perhaps TRBD1 or TRBD2 (5 bases each). CDR1 and CDR2 from the germline V gene are SEHNR and FQNEAQ (reference sequence). The V end lost 0 bases, the J end lost 8 bases, and 16 bases lay between the germline ends. The CDR3 length is 15 residues. As DNA, the CDR3 is TGTGCCAGCAGCTTAGCCGGGGAGAGGGGTGAAACCCAGTACTTC. Protein sequence: CASSLAGERGETQYF. Full variable domain (outside the CDR3, taken from reference TRBV7-9 and TRBJ2-5): DTGVSQNPRHKITKRGQNVTFRCDPISEHNRLYWYRQTLGQGPEFLTYFQNEAQLEKSRLLSDRFSAERPKGSFSTLEIQRTEQGDSAMYLCASSLAGERGETQYFGPGTRLLVL.

The rearrangement uses TRBV25-1 and TRBJ2-1, with 7 bases aligning to TRBD2. The length of the CDR3 is 16 residues. V lost 2 bases to trimming and J lost 2 bases; unmatched junction nucleotides: 6. CDR1 is MGHDK and CDR2 is SYGVNS in the germline V gene. The CDR3 loop is CASSERGGLAYNEQFF. In DNA, the CDR3 is TGTGCCAGCAGTGAAAGGGGAGGGCTGGCCTACAATGAGCAGTTCTTC. Full variable domain (remainder filled in from reference TRBV25-1 and TRBJ2-1): EADIYQTPRYLVIGTGKKITLECSQTMGHDKMYWYQQDPGMELHLIHYSYGVNSTEKGDLSSESTVSRIRTEHFPLTLESARPSHTSQYLCASSERGGLAYNEQFFGPGTRLTVL.

The chain combines TRBV7-2 with TRBJ1-1; D is unresolved. CDR3 length: 15 amino acids. Germline V lookup: CDR1 SGHTA, CDR2 FQGNSA. V was pared by 0 bases and J by 6 bases, with 14 bases between. CDR3 residues: CASSLAGKVAAEAFF. CDR3 sequence (DNA): TGTGCCAGCAGCTTAGCAGGGAAGGTAGCCGCTGAAGCTTTCTTT.

This rearrangement joins TRBV14 to TRBJ2-2; TRBD2 matches 7 bases. V lost 0 bases and J lost 0; bases outside the gene matches: 4. Germline CDR1 and CDR2: SGHDN and FVKESK. The CDR3 consists of 17 residues. In DNA, the CDR3 is TGTGCCAGCAGCCAAGAAGCGGGACTGGCGAACACCGGGGAGCTGTTTTTT. Protein: CASSQEAGLANTGELFF.

This clone was detected only a few times. The chain employs TRBV7-8 and TRBJ2-5; D possibly matches TRBD1 or TRBD2 (6 bases each). Germline V gene data show CDR1 as SGHVS and CDR2 as FQNEAQ. Trimming pared 0 bases from V and 2 bases from J, leaving 13 bases between. This CDR3 is 16 amino acids long. CDR3 residues: CASSLASQGGQETQYF. The CDR3 DNA reads as TGTGCCAGCAGCTTAGCGTCACAGGGAGGTCAAGAGACCCAGTACTTC.

This sequence joins TRBV11-2 and TRBJ2-1; 11 positions match TRBD2. V trimming: 5 bases; J trimming: 8 bases; junction bases outside the gene matches: 5. The CDR3 loop spans 14 amino acids. The germline V gene encodes CDR1 SGHAT and CDR2 FQNNGV. The CDR3 nucleotides read TGTGCCAGCAGCACCGGACTAGCGGGTTATGAGCAGTTCTTC. Translating gives CASSTGLAGYEQFF.